This section outlines one T cell receptor (beta chain) sequence together with its context. Its antigen is unknown. These data are taken from a study of CD8+CD57+ T cells in acquired aplastic anemia. Turning to the study itself: Mean DNA quantity obtained from sorted CD4+ and CD8+ cells was 3 to 3.5 ug. Points from the study as a whole: Twenty-nine shared CD8+ CDR3s appeared highly expressed within patients' immunodominant clones. Patients were compared with controls for CD8+ Simpson's diversity, and no significant difference emerged.

CDR3 length equals 14 residues. CDR1 is SNHLY and CDR2 is FYNNEI in the germline V gene. The ends were cut back, 3 bases at V and 6 bases at J, with 9 bases in the middle. Genomic DNA constituted the template upon which TCR beta VDJ and CDR3 profiling was performed. TCRdb redid the calling of the reads with MiXCR, one entry per CDR3 protein. This sample carries around 120,000 distinct CDR3 sequences, about two fifths of them seen once, and the ten largest clones take roughly 2.7%. An expansion of CD8+CD57+ cells by flow cytometry had been shown in patients chosen for sequencing. Among the patients, all had severe acquired aplastic anemia.

Sequences were obtained from sorted CD4+, CD8+, or CD8+CD57+ T cells (not recorded which) from PBMCs. The chain carries TRBV2 and TRBJ1-6; TRBD1 might be the D (6 bases). The sequence was collected from a human donor with aplastic anemia. The CDR3 spells CASSDQGINSPLHF. The CDR3 DNA sequence: TGTGCCAGCAGTGACCAGGGGATTAATTCACCCCTCCACTTT.